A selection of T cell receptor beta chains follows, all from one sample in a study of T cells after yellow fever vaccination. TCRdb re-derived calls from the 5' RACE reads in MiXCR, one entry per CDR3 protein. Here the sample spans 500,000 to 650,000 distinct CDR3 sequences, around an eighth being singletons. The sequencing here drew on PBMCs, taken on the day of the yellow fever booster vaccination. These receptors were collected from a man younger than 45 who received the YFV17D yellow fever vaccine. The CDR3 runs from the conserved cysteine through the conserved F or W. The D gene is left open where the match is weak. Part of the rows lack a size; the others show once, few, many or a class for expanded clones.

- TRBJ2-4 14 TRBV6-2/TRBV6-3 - CASLGGGVLNIQYF TGTGCCAGCCTTGGGGGAGGAGTTCTAAACATTCAGTACTTC
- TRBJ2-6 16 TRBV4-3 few CASSQESSSGANVLTF TGCGCCAGCAGCCAAGAAAGCAGCTCTGGGGCCAACGTCCTGACTTTC
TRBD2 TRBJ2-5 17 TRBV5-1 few CASSPRTSASNQETQYF TGCGCCAGCAGCCCACGCACTAGCGCGTCCAACCAAGAGACCCAGTACTTC
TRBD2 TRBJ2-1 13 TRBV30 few CAGGRAGYNEQFF TGTGCCGGCGGGAGGGCGGGGTACAATGAGCAGTTCTTC
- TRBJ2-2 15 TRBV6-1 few CASSTSHFHTGELFF TGTGCCAGCAGCACGTCACACTTCCACACCGGGGAGCTGTTTTTT
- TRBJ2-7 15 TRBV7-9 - CASSLGELANYEQYF TGTGCCAGCAGCTTAGGAGAACTAGCCAACTACGAGCAGTACTTC
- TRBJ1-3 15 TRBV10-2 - CASSESTSPGNTIYF TGCGCCAGCAGTGAGTCGACATCGCCAGGAAACACCATATATTTT
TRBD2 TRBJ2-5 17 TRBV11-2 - CASSLGLSAGGGETQYF TGTGCCAGCAGCTTAGGTCTGTCAGCGGGAGGGGGCGAGACCCAGTACTTC
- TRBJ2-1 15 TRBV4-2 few CASSSGLAPDSEQFF TGTGCCAGCAGCTCCGGGCTAGCCCCCGACAGTGAGCAGTTCTTC
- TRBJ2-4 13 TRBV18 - CASSPQGRNIQYF TGTGCCAGCTCACCACAAGGGCGGAACATTCAGTACTTC
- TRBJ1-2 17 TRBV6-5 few CASMGLGTVDVGYGYTF TGTGCCAGCATGGGTTTAGGGACGGTGGACGTTGGCTATGGCTACACCTTC
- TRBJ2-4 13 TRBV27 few CVPKEGAKNIQYF TGTGTCCCCAAGGAGGGAGCCAAAAACATTCAGTACTTC
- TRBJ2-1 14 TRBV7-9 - CASSPSEIYNEQFF TGTGCCAGCAGCCCCTCAGAGATCTACAATGAGCAGTTCTTC
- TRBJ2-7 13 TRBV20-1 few CSLTGGADYEQYF TGCAGTCTCACGGGCGGGGCGGATTACGAGCAGTACTTC
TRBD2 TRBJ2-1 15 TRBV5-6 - CASSSGLASGDEQFF TGTGCCAGCAGCTCTGGACTAGCGTCAGGGGATGAGCAGTTCTTC
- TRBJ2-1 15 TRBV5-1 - CASSGTGGGFNEQFF TGCGCCAGCAGCGGGACTGGGGGAGGTTTCAATGAGCAGTTCTTC
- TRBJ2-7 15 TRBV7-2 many CASSAGRGAYYEQYF TGTGCCAGCAGCGCAGGCAGGGGTGCATACTACGAGCAGTACTTC
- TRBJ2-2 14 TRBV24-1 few CATNQAGVTGELFF TGTGCCACCAACCAGGCCGGGGTGACCGGGGAGCTGTTTTTT
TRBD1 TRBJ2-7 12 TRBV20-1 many CSAEQGSYEQYF TGCAGTGCTGAACAGGGGTCCTACGAGCAGTACTTC
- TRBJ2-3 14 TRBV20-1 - CSAPRPPLTDTQYF TGCAGTGCTCCACGACCTCCTCTCACAGATACGCAGTATTTT
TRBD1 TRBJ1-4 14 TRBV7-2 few CASSRTGLNEKLFF TGTGCCAGCAGCCGGACAGGGTTAAATGAAAAACTGTTTTTT
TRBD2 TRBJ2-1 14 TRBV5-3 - CARSLAGPSNEQFF TGTGCCAGAAGCCTAGCGGGACCCTCGAATGAGCAGTTCTTC
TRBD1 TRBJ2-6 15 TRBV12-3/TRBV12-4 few CASERGQSGANVLTF TGTGCCAGCGAGAGGGGGCAGTCTGGGGCCAACGTCCTGACTTTC
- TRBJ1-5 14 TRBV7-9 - CASSPRESNQPQHF TGTGCCAGCAGCCCCAGGGAAAGCAATCAGCCCCAGCATTTT
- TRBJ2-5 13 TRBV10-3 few CAISDVEQETQYF TGTGCCATCAGTGATGTAGAGCAAGAGACCCAGTACTTC
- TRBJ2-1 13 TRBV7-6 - CASSPQLGVEQFF TGTGCCAGCAGCCCCCAGTTAGGAGTTGAGCAGTTCTTC
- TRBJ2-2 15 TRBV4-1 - CASSPGDANTGELFF TGCGCCAGCAGCCCGGGGGACGCGAACACCGGGGAGCTGTTTTTT
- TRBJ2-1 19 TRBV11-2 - CASSFKIVFGFPGGDEQFF TGTGCCAGCAGCTTTAAAATTGTCTTTGGGTTCCCGGGTGGAGATGAGCAGTTCTTC